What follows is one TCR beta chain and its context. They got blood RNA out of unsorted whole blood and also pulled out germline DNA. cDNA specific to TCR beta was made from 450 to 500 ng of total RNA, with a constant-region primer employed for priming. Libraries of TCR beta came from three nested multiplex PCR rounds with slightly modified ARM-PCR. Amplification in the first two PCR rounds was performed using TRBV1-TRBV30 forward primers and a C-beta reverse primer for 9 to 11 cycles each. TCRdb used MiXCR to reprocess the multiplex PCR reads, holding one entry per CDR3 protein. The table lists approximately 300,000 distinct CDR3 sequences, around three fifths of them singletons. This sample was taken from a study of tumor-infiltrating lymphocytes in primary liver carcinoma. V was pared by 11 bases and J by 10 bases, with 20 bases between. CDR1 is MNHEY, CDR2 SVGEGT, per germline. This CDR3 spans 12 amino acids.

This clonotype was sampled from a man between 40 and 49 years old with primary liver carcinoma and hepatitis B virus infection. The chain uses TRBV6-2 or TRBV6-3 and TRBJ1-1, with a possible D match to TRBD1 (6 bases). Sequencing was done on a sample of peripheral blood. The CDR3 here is CADSNSQGGAFF. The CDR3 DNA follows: TGTGCCGACAGCAATTCACAGGGTGGAGCTTTCTTT.